One sample yielded the 12 T cell receptor beta chains listed below, sequenced in a study of CD8 T cells in ankylosing spondylitis. TCRdb reanalysed the 5' RACE reads using MiXCR and keeps one entry per CDR3 protein. The top ten clones hold over 6.5% of a sample with under 300,000 distinct CDR3 sequences, around 9.2% of them seen once. Source material: blood, either unsorted or a sorted T cell fraction (not recorded which). Every receptor here comes from a male donor with ankylosing spondylitis or in good health (not recorded which).

The rearrangement links TRBV18 to TRBJ2-3, with 8 bases aligning to TRBD1. The germline V gene has CDR1 KGHSH and CDR2 LQKENI. The CDR3 has 17 residues. Germline trimming cut 2 bases from V and 6 bases from J; bases unmatched to any gene: 13. CDR3 coding DNA: TGTGCCAGCTCACCAGGACAGGGCGGAGAGCAAGTGGATACGCAGTATTTT. Its protein product is CASSPGQGGEQVDTQYF. The whole variable domain, filled in from reference TRBV18 and TRBJ2-3, reads NAGVMQNPRHLVRRRGQEARLRCSPMKGHSHVYWYRQLPEEGLKFMVYLQKENIIDESGMPKERFSAEFPKEGPSILRIQQVVRGDSAAYFCASSPGQGGEQVDTQYFGPGTRLTVL.

This clonotype was observed at least ten times. The chain has TRBV2 and TRBJ2-1; D is unresolved. The germline V gene encodes CDR1 SNHLY and CDR2 FYNNEI. The CDR3 consists of 14 residues. Trimming shortened V by 5 bases and J by 2 bases, and 10 bases separated the two germline ends. Written as DNA, the CDR3 is TGTGCCAGCAGTCCCTCGCCGGCCTACAATGAGCAGTTCTTC. Protein product: CASSPSPAYNEQFF.

This clonotype appeared many times. The junction differs from germline at one of its ends, possibly a read error. The V gene is TRBV7-8, the J gene TRBJ2-2, with D hard to call. Germline loops: CDR1 SGHVS, CDR2 FQNEAQ. The CDR3 covers 14 residues. The CDR3 sequence: CASSLVPNTGELFF. CDR3 in DNA: TGTGCCAGCAGCTTAGTTCCGAATACCGGGGAGCTGTTTTTT.

As for this clonotype: It may be a read error: a sequence one base away is much more abundant. The chain employs TRBV20-1 and TRBJ1-3; D not certain. This CDR3 is built from 11 residues. Germline-derived CDR1 and CDR2 are DFQATT and SNEGSKA (reference sequence). The CDR3 DNA sequence: TGCGGTGCTCCCAGTGGAAACACCATATATTTT. Its translation: CGAPSGNTIYF.

This clonotype occurred many times. In DNA form, the CDR3 reads TGTGCCATCAGTGAGTCTGGGACTAGCGACCAAGAGACCCAGTACTTC. Translated, it gives CAISESGTSDQETQYF. The chain uses TRBV10-3 and TRBJ2-5, with 10 bases lining up with TRBD2. The germline V gene encodes CDR1 ENHRY and CDR2 SYGVKD. V lost 0 bases and J lost 0; bases outside the gene matches: 1. CDR3 length equals 16 residues.

The rearrangement uses TRBV12-3 or TRBV12-4 and TRBJ1-2, with no clear D. Trimming left V 8 bases short and J 1 base short, with 11 bases between. The CDR3 contains 13 residues. The CDR3 sequence: CASGFDGNYGYTF. CDR3 DNA: TGTGCCAGCGGATTTGACGGTAACTATGGCTACACCTTC.

This clonotype was detected once. This may be a read error, as it is one base from a much larger clone. The chain uses TRBV20-1 and TRBJ2-7; 8 bases match TRBD2. The germline CDR1 and CDR2 sequences are DFQATT and SNEGSKA (reference sequence). The CDR3 extends over 14 amino acids. With V trimmed by 7 bases and J by 6 bases, 14 bases remained unmatched. The CDR3 spells CSVQRGTSGCEQYF. In DNA form, the CDR3 reads TGCAGTGTTCAGAGAGGAACTAGCGGTTGCGAGCAGTACTTC.

This clonotype was seen repeatedly, ten times or more. V gene TRBV9 combines with J gene TRBJ2-1, with D maybe TRBD2 (6 bases). The V end lost 0 bases, the J end lost 6 bases, and 16 bases lay between the germline ends. Germline-derived CDR1 and CDR2 are SGDLS and YYNGEE. This CDR3 region has 16 residues. The CDR3 DNA follows: TGTGCCAGCAGCGTAGCAGGAGGGCAGACCGGCAATGAGCAGTTCTTC. The encoded protein is CASSVAGGQTGNEQFF. Full variable domain (outside the CDR3, taken from reference TRBV9 and TRBJ2-1): DSGVTQTPKHLITATGQRVTLRCSPRSGDLSVYWYQQSLDQGLQFLIQYYNGEERAKGNILERFSAQQFPDLHSELNLSSLELGDSALYFCASSVAGGQTGNEQFFGPGTRLTVL.

This clonotype has ten or more counts. The V gene is TRBV2, the J gene TRBJ2-7; 9 nucleotides match TRBD2. J gave up 1 base and V 7 bases, and 5 bases lay outside the gene matches. The CDR3 length is 14 residues. Germline values: CDR1 SNHLY, CDR2 FYNNEI. The CDR3 bases are TGTGCCAGCACCCTTAGCGGGGGATCCTACGAGCAGTACTTC. This translates into CASTLSGGSYEQYF.

The genes are TRBV28 and TRBJ1-5, with 8 bases that match TRBD1. V was clipped by 8 bases and J by 0 bases; unmatched bases: 0. Germline V gene data show CDR1 as MDHEN and CDR2 as SYDVKM. The CDR3 has 13 residues. DNA of the CDR3: TGTGCCAGCGACAGGGGTAGCAATCAGCCCCAGCATTTT. This codes for CASDRGSNQPQHF. Looking up the rest from reference TRBV28 and TRBJ1-5 gives the full variable domain: DVKVTQSSRYLVKRTGEKVFLECVQDMDHENMFWYRQDPGLGLRLIYFSYDVKMKEKGDIPEGYSVSREKKERFSLILESASTNQTSMYLCASDRGSNQPQHFGDGTRLSIL.

This rearrangement joins TRBV2 to TRBJ1-5; D is uncertain. Germline lookup yields CDR1 SNHLY and CDR2 FYNNEI. Trimming removed 6 bases at V and 0 bases at J, with 15 bases between. This CDR3 is built from 16 residues. CDR3 loop: CASSRFETTSNQPQHF. As DNA, the CDR3 is TGTGCCAGCAGCCGGTTCGAGACAACTAGCAATCAGCCCCAGCATTTT. Looking up the rest from reference TRBV2 and TRBJ1-5 gives the full variable domain: EPEVTQTPSHQVTQMGQEVILRCVPISNHLYFYWYRQILGQKVEFLVSFYNNEISEKSEIFDDQFSVERPDGSNFTLKIRSTKLEDSAMYFCASSRFETTSNQPQHFGDGTRLSIL.

This clonotype has a handful of counts. The chain joins TRBV7-9 to TRBJ1-6, with 10 bases matching TRBD1. V dropped 5 bases and J dropped 7; count of bases not matched to a gene: 11. This CDR3 region has 17 residues. CDR1 SEHNR and CDR2 FQNEAQ come from the germline V gene (reference sequence). The CDR3 region is CASSPGQGFDSNSPLHF. Here the CDR3 DNA reads TGTGCCAGCAGCCCGGGACAGGGGTTTGACTCCAATTCACCCCTCCACTTT. The whole variable domain, remainder taken from reference TRBV7-9 and TRBJ1-6, is DTGVSQNPRHKITKRGQNVTFRCDPISEHNRLYWYRQTLGQGPEFLTYFQNEAQLEKSRLLSDRFSAERPKGSFSTLEIQRTEQGDSAMYLCASSPGQGFDSNSPLHFGNGTRLTVT.